This T cell receptor (beta chain) was found in a study of blood T cell repertoires in COVID-19 (dated by TCRdb to about 2020). About the study as a whole: The collaborator samples originated in the United States, Italy and Spain and spanned the acute and convalescent phases of COVID-19. The repertoires were released in a freely available public database intended as a resource for research on the immune response to SARS-CoV-2. Where available, HLA class I and class II types were taken from metadata supplied by the sample provider and were not determined by assay-based typing. The prospective study material was composed of cDNA or gDNA derived from T cells, B-cell-depleted T cells, or PBMCs. Samples were obtained from the ongoing ImmuneRACE study (first 160 participants) and from approximately 1,200 subjects provided by 6 global collaborators. Subjects who had been exposed to COVID-19, were actively infected with it, or had recovered from it provided the deeply sampled blood TCRbeta repertoires that made up the dataset. Nearly every sample came with metadata listing a de-identified subject ID, COVID-19 status, age in years and sex. Summary of the overall study and its limitations: The quantity of clinical and demographic metadata differed by source and by participant and was supplied without curation.

As regards this clone: The target of this receptor is not known. No qualities accompany the bases; no much larger clone lies one base away.

In the prospective study, participants were about 18 to 89 years old, resided in under 30 geographic areas of the United States, and were enrolled through a virtual design. Cohort assignment in the prospective study relied on participant-reported clinical history from a screening survey and a study questionnaire. Exposed participants had been in contact, within 2 weeks of entering the study, with a person who had a PCR-confirmed or clinician-diagnosed case of COVID-19. Mobile phlebotomists in the prospective study collected whole blood, serum and a nasopharyngeal or oropharyngeal swab from every participant. Over a 2-month period, participants in the prospective study had the option of providing additional blood draws and questionnaires. Before DNA extraction, prospective study blood samples were shipped either frozen or at room temperature. The CDR3 holds 16 amino acids from the cysteine to the phenylalanine. The DNA shown is the 48-base CDR3, in frame from base 1. As encoded in the germline V gene, CDR1 is LGHNA while CDR2 is YSLEER. V and J lose 1 base and 0 bases, and a span of 10 bases separates them.

TCRbeta CDR3 regions were amplified from genomic DNA by means of the immunoSEQ Assay, a bias-controlled multiplex PCR. Regarding the original processing steps: Within the assay, amplification of reference gene primers was used to estimate how many nucleated cells each sample contained. To quantify the absolute abundance of each unique TCRbeta CDR3 rearrangement, sequence reads were collapsed and filtered. For each sample, productive Simpson clonality was calculated as the square root of Simpson's diversity index over productive rearrangements. TCRdb retrieved this table from immuneACCESS and kept in-frame rearrangements only. Not all clones are present; in checked studies, unresolved V genes account for under half, and no reason is known for the remainder. D and trimming come from the DNA, and the V and J calls and clone size come from that table. The sample table holds roughly 230,000 clones, of which approximately 84% were seen once. The leading ten clones occupy more than 6.5% of the sample.

This receptor chain uses TRBV4-3 and TRBJ1-3, with no confident D gene call. Material for sequencing was PBMCs or T cells enriched from blood (not recorded which). The sequence derives from a woman aged 45 to 65 who had been exposed to COVID-19. The sequenced DNA is TGCGCCAGCAGCCAAGGCGTTGAGAGCTCTGGAAACACCATATATTTT. The resulting protein is CASSQGVESSGNTIYF.